Listed here are 24 T cell receptor beta chains from one sample, sequenced in a study of T cell responses to AZD1222 COVID-19 vaccine. Sequencing was performed with immunoSEQ multiplex PCR; in TCRdb, only in-frame clones are kept and a portion is missing. In the table there are around 150,000 clones, approximately 91% of which are singletons. Here the sequenced sample was peripheral blood, taken 28 days after the second AZD1222 dose. These receptor sequences come from an adult who received the AZD1222 COVID-19 vaccine.

J is TRBJ2-7 and V is TRBV4-2; the D is unclear. Per germline, CDR1 LGHNA and CDR2 YNFKEQ. Trimming took 0 bases from V and 3 from J, leaving 15 bases between them. The CDR3 is 16 amino acids. For the CDR3, the DNA is TGTGCCAGCAGCCAAGATCCCGCTGGCCTCAACTACGAGCAGTACTTC. This encodes CASSQDPAGLNYEQYF.

The V gene is TRBV12-3 or TRBV12-4, the J gene TRBJ1-1; D is perhaps TRBD1 (5 bases). The ends were cut back, 2 bases at V and 6 bases at J, with 10 bases in the middle. There are 13 residues in the CDR3. The CDR3 loop reads CASSLSGGSEAFF. The CDR3, as DNA: TGTGCCAGCAGTTTATCTGGGGGGTCTGAAGCTTTCTTT.

This chain links TRBV7-8 with TRBJ2-3, with D perhaps TRBD2 (5 bases). Germline CDR1 SGHVS, CDR2 FQNEAQ. Deletions cut 5 bases from V and 3 bases from J, with 18 bases between. The CDR3 runs 16 residues. CDR3 region: CASSPILATKTDTQYF. CDR3 in DNA: TGTGCCAGCAGCCCCATCCTAGCTACTAAAACAGATACGCAGTATTTT.

The chain links TRBV6-5 to TRBJ2-1; 8 bases fit TRBD2. The CDR3 runs 15 residues. V shed 8 bases, J shed 0 bases, and the junction held 6 bases outside the gene matches. Germline-derived CDR1 and CDR2 are MNHEY and SVGAGI. CDR3 amino acids: CASGIAGSSYNEQFF. The CDR3 nucleotides read TGTGCCAGCGGAATAGCGGGGAGCTCCTACAATGAGCAGTTCTTC.

The V gene is TRBV7-9, the J gene TRBJ1-1; weak D call: TRBD1 (6 bases). In germline, CDR1 is SEHNR, CDR2 FQNEAQ (reference sequence). There are 14 residues in the CDR3. V gave up 3 bases and J gave up 5 bases, with 13 bases separating them. In nucleotides, the CDR3 is TGTGCCAGCAGCTTTGATAGGGGGTGGACTGAAGCTTTCTTT. Amino acid sequence: CASSFDRGWTEAFF.

The J gene is TRBJ1-5, the V gene TRBV28; D gene ambiguous. Germline assignment: CDR1 MDHEN and CDR2 SYDVKM. The germline V and J ends were trimmed by 6 bases and 3 bases, with 15 bases remaining between them. The CDR3 runs to 15 residues. The CDR3 loop is CASRLLLNDNQPQHF. The CDR3 coding sequence is TGTGCCAGCAGACTTTTGCTGAACGACAATCAGCCCCAGCATTTT. Filled out from reference TRBV28 and TRBJ1-5, the complete variable domain reads DVKVTQSSRYLVKRTGEKVFLECVQDMDHENMFWYRQDPGLGLRLIYFSYDVKMKEKGDIPEGYSVSREKKERFSLILESASTNQTSMYLCASRLLLNDNQPQHFGDGTRLSIL.

To note about this clone: At one boundary the junction diverges from the germline segment, which might be a read error. The chain carries TRBV5-1 and TRBJ1-2; 7 positions match TRBD1. Germline values: CDR1 SGHRS, CDR2 YFSETQ. The CDR3 covers 15 residues. CDR3: CASTLMQGGYYGYTF. The CDR3 nucleotides read TGCGCCAGCACCTTGATGCAGGGGGGTTACTATGGCTACACCTTC.

The chain uses TRBV28 and TRBJ2-1; D is undetermined. CDR1 and CDR2 (germline): MDHEN, SYDVKM. V lost 10 bases to trimming and J lost 5 bases, with 15 bases between them. The CDR3 is 13 amino acids. CDR3 amino acids: CATQGSSHNEQFF. As DNA, the CDR3 is TGTGCCACCCAAGGCAGTAGCCACAATGAGCAGTTCTTC. Full variable domain (missing parts from reference TRBV28 and TRBJ2-1): DVKVTQSSRYLVKRTGEKVFLECVQDMDHENMFWYRQDPGLGLRLIYFSYDVKMKEKGDIPEGYSVSREKKERFSLILESASTNQTSMYLCATQGSSHNEQFFGPGTRLTVL.

The chain links TRBV19 to TRBJ1-1; D possibly corresponds to TRBD1 (5 bases). CDR3 length equals 13 residues. The V end was cut by 7 bases, the J end by 5 bases, with 14 bases between. CDR1 is LNHDA and CDR2 is SQIVND in the germline V gene (reference sequence). CDR3 bases: TGTGCCAGTACCACGGACCGGGGGACTGAAGCTTTCTTT. Amino acid sequence: CASTTDRGTEAFF.

The V gene is TRBV7-8, the J gene TRBJ1-3; TRBD1 is a possible D gene (5 bases). CDR3 size: 18 residues. CDR1 is SGHVS and CDR2 is FQNEAQ in the germline V gene. Trimming removed 5 bases at V and 0 bases at J, with 20 bases between. The CDR3 sequence is CASSDFRREGSSGNTIYF. The CDR3 nucleotides are TGTGCCAGCAGCGACTTTCGACGAGAGGGGAGCTCTGGAAACACCATATATTTT.

This chain links TRBV28 with TRBJ2-3; 10 bases are a match to TRBD2. The CDR3 spans 16 residues. Germline V lookup: CDR1 MDHEN, CDR2 SYDVKM. Trimming cost V 4 bases and J 4 bases; bases outside gene matches: 8. CDR3: CASSSQGLAYPDTQYF. CDR3 DNA sequence: TGTGCCAGCAGTTCCCAGGGACTAGCGTACCCAGATACGCAGTATTTT. Combining the CDR3 with reference TRBV28 and TRBJ2-3 gives the whole variable domain DVKVTQSSRYLVKRTGEKVFLECVQDMDHENMFWYRQDPGLGLRLIYFSYDVKMKEKGDIPEGYSVSREKKERFSLILESASTNQTSMYLCASSSQGLAYPDTQYFGPGTRLTVL.

This chain uses TRBV5-5 with TRBJ2-1, with 9 bases fitting TRBD2. The J segment lost 10 bases and the V segment lost 6 bases, leaving 14 bases of the junction unmatched. Germline CDR1 reads SGHKS; CDR2 reads YYEKEE (reference sequence). This CDR3 spans 15 amino acids. Here the CDR3 reads CASMVAGGPFREQFF. Here the CDR3 DNA reads TGTGCCAGCATGGTTGCGGGAGGGCCTTTTCGGGAGCAGTTCTTC.

The chain is built from TRBV7-3 and TRBJ2-5; a possible D gene is TRBD1 (6 bases). V was clipped by 2 bases and J by 1 base, with 14 bases between them. Germline V lookup: CDR1 SGHTA, CDR2 FQGTGA. This CDR3 spans 16 amino acids. The chain's CDR3 is CASSLFPRRGQETQYF. The CDR3 coding sequence is TGTGCCAGCAGCTTATTCCCTCGCAGGGGCCAAGAGACCCAGTACTTC.

This clone was seen once. This chain connects TRBV7-9 to TRBJ2-3, with no clear D. Germline V lookup: CDR1 SEHNR, CDR2 FQNEAQ (reference sequence). CDR3 length equals 14 residues. V shed 5 bases and J shed 5 bases, with 14 bases lying between them. The CDR3 nucleotides read TGTGCCAGCAGCCTCGACGTAGGGTTAGATACGCAGTATTTT. Residues: CASSLDVGLDTQYF.

The chain links TRBV3-1 (or the pseudogene TRBV3-2) to TRBJ2-3; no clear D gene. Trimming removed 3 bases at V and 4 bases at J, with 5 bases between. Looked up from germline, CDR1 is LGHDT and CDR2 is YNNKEL (reference sequence). This CDR3 spans 12 amino acids. The CDR3 is CASSHYADTQYF. DNA for the CDR3: TGTGCCAGCAGCCATTATGCAGATACGCAGTATTTT.

The gene calls are TRBV5-8 and TRBJ2-5; 7 bases fit TRBD2. CDR1 SGHTS and CDR2 YDEGEE come from the germline V gene. This CDR3 contains 14 residues. V dropped 4 bases and J dropped 7; count of bases not matched to a gene: 10. The CDR3 loop is CASSAGLIKRTQYF. The CDR3 nucleotides are TGTGCCAGCAGCGCGGGACTAATCAAGAGGACCCAGTACTTC.

The chain recombines TRBV18 with TRBJ1-1; tentatively, D is TRBD1 (5 bases). This CDR3 region has 12 residues. V lost 2 bases and J 8 bases, leaving 9 bases between the germline ends. From germline, CDR1 is KGHSH and CDR2 LQKENI. For the CDR3, the DNA is TGTGCCAGCTCACCAGACAGTTGGGAAGCTTTCTTT. Its translation is CASSPDSWEAFF.

V gene TRBV11-2 combines with J gene TRBJ2-3; a weak D match, TRBD2 (5 bases). In germline, CDR1 is SGHAT, CDR2 FQNNGV. This CDR3 has 17 amino acids. V was shortened by 1 base and J by 3 bases, with 17 bases between the two germline ends. As DNA, the CDR3 is TGTGCCAGCAGCTTAGGAGTATTCGGAGGAGGTACAGATACGCAGTATTTT. It specifies CASSLGVFGGGTDTQYF. Using reference TRBV11-2 and TRBJ2-3 for the parts outside the CDR3, the full variable domain is EAGVAQSPRYKIIEKRQSVAFWCNPISGHATLYWYQQILGQGPKLLIQFQNNGVVDDSQLPKDRFSAERLKGVDSTLKIQPAKLEDSAVYLCASSLGVFGGGTDTQYFGPGTRLTVL.

This clone has just one count. This chain uses TRBV2 with TRBJ2-5; a possible D gene is TRBD2 (6 bases). V gave up 7 bases and J gave up 0 bases, with 15 bases separating them. The CDR3 sequence is 15 residues long. The germline CDR1 and CDR2 sequences are SNHLY and FYNNEI. The CDR3 DNA follows: TGTGCCAGCAAGCCCGGGGGATCGTACCAAGAGACCCAGTACTTC. Translated: CASKPGGSYQETQYF.

This rearrangement joins TRBV28 to TRBJ1-5, with D maybe TRBD1 (5 bases). The CDR3 runs to 16 residues. CDR1 is MDHEN, CDR2 SYDVKM, per germline. Trimming took off 4 bases at V and 4 bases at J, with 17 bases between the two ends. In DNA form, the CDR3 reads TGTGCCAGCAGTTCCCCCCCCCAGGGCCGGAATCAGCCCCAGCATTTT. It codes for CASSSPPQGRNQPQHF. Complete variable domain (other parts from reference TRBV28 and TRBJ1-5): DVKVTQSSRYLVKRTGEKVFLECVQDMDHENMFWYRQDPGLGLRLIYFSYDVKMKEKGDIPEGYSVSREKKERFSLILESASTNQTSMYLCASSSPPQGRNQPQHFGDGTRLSIL.

This chain joins TRBV3-1 (or the pseudogene TRBV3-2) and TRBJ2-2; D is perhaps TRBD1 (5 bases). This CDR3 has 17 amino acids. The germline V gene encodes CDR1 LGHDT and CDR2 YNNKEL (reference sequence). Trimming took 2 bases from V and 1 from J, leaving 14 bases between them. The CDR3 region is CASSQTSGQGNTGELFF. CDR3 DNA: TGTGCCAGCAGCCAAACGTCAGGGCAGGGGAACACCGGGGAGCTGTTTTTT.

V is TRBV2 and J is TRBJ1-1; D unclear. Per germline, CDR1 SNHLY and CDR2 FYNNEI. The germline V and J ends were trimmed by 3 bases and 2 bases, with 7 bases remaining between them. The CDR3 extends over 13 amino acids. CDR3 bases: TGTGCCAGCAGTGAGGGGTCAAACACTGAAGCTTTCTTT. Its translation is CASSEGSNTEAFF.

The gene calls are TRBV4-1 and TRBJ1-3, with 11 nucleotides matching TRBD1. J gave up 1 base and V 4 bases, and 6 bases lay outside the gene matches. The CDR3 extends over 17 amino acids. From germline, CDR1 is MGHRA and CDR2 YSYEKL. CDR3 region: CASSPWGDRGSGNTIYF. CDR3 nucleotide sequence: TGCGCCAGCAGCCCTTGGGGGGACAGGGGGTCTGGAAACACCATATATTTT.

V is TRBV4-2 and J is TRBJ1-6; tentative D call: TRBD1 (5 bases). This CDR3 is 17 amino acids long. Looked up from germline, CDR1 is LGHNA and CDR2 is YNFKEQ. Trimming stripped 0 bases from V and 6 bases from J, with 15 bases between. The DNA of the CDR3 is TGTGCCAGCAGCCAAGATCTTTGGGGACGGGGTAATTCACCCCTCCACTTT. Protein sequence: CASSQDLWGRGNSPLHF.